This TCR beta chain stems from a study of T cell repertoires in ileal Crohn's disease. Study as a whole: All patients had surgery for stricturing (approximately 60%) or penetrating (39%) disease.

Findings and caveats of the study: Compared with CD4 T cells, sorted CD8 cells carried more expanded clones.

The repertoire was sequenced with immunoSEQ multiplex PCR; TCRdb's copy has only in-frame clones and lacks some. The sample has some 28,000 clones; around three quarters are singletons. With respect to this clone: Its antigen remains unknown.

In germline, CDR1 is SGHTA, CDR2 FQGNSA. This CDR3 has 13 amino acids. The V gene lost 3 bases and the J gene lost 9 bases, with 12 bases spanning the gap. Sequenced input: ileal tissue. This receptor was identified in an adult with Crohn's disease. The gene calls are TRBV7-2 and TRBJ2-1, with a tentative D call TRBD2 (6 bases). CDR3 loop: CASSFIREREQFF. CDR3 nucleotides: TGTGCCAGCAGCTTTATCCGGGAGCGTGAGCAGTTCTTC.